This TCR beta chain was obtained from a study of cytomegalovirus exposure and HLA in healthy donors. Study results and caveats: Within the data, a cluster of highly shared sequence variants was likely a sequencing artifact.

Germline assignment: CDR1 SNHLY and CDR2 FYNNEI. The CDR3 has 15 amino acids. V gave up 2 bases and J gave up 1 base, with 11 bases separating them. The study ran its PCR with 60 Vbeta and 13 Jbeta primers. Here immunoSEQ multiplex PCR was the method, and the copy in TCRdb shows in-frame clones only, minus some. This sample yields some 130,000 clones, of which approximately 8.9% are seen a single time; 5.5% to 8% belongs to the top ten. Regarding this clone: Its antigen is still unknown.

The chain employs TRBV2 and TRBJ1-1; TRBD1 might be the D (6 bases). This TCR came from a woman aged 35 to 49 in good health and CMV-seropositive. Sample: PBMCs. The CDR3 sequence is CASSEPRGGNTEAFF. The CDR3 nucleotides read TGTGCCAGCAGTGAACCCAGGGGCGGGAACACTGAAGCTTTCTTT.